This record looks at one T cell receptor beta chain sequence and its context. Its antigen is not known. Through Arm-PCR of CDR3 regions and iRepertoire HTBI primers, TCR beta libraries were built. TCRdb re-derived calls from the multiplex PCR reads in MiXCR, one entry per CDR3 protein. Counted here are about 470,000 distinct CDR3 sequences, 15% to 20% occurring once; the ten biggest clones make up 9% to 15%. As to time point: newly diagnosed GD, antithyroid drugs for less than 3 months. From PBMCs, RNA was extracted and then used to make the TCR library. The source of the patients was an endocrinology department in Xi'an, China. These data originate in a study of regulatory T cells in long-lasting Graves disease. This CDR3 is 15 amino acids long. The germline CDR1 and CDR2 sequences are SGHRS and YFSETQ. The germline V and J ends were trimmed by 1 base and 2 bases, with 9 bases remaining between them.

Overall study findings and caveats: With a small sample size, accuracy may have been reduced. Reduced TCR diversity was observed in persistent Graves' patients versus newly diagnosed patients.

These same data were also listed under a study on T cells in Graves' hyperthyroidism and ophthalmopathy.

Specimen: peripheral blood mononuclear cells (PBMCs), collected at new diagnosis, from a patient treated with antithyroid drugs. The chain uses TRBV5-1 and TRBJ2-2; D is unresolved. The source of this sequence is a man in his forties with Graves disease. The CDR3 sequence: CASSLQYRNTGELFF. CDR3 nucleotides: TGCGCCAGCAGCTTGCAGTATAGAAACACCGGGGAGCTGTTTTTT.